This T cell receptor beta chain was obtained from a study of CD8+ T cells in alopecia areata. On this clone: Antigen unknown. Within the sample, other DNA sequences also encode this same CDR3.

The study's findings and limits: Among the cells sequenced in scalp samples are also the resident alphabeta T cells of normal skin.

The treatment was: oral pan-JAK inhibitor, 5-10 mg twice daily. The germline V gene encodes CDR1 SGHRS and CDR2 YFSETQ. This CDR3 contains 13 residues. V was trimmed by 0 bases and J by 1 base, leaving 5 bases between them. It was cDNA, reverse transcribed from extracted RNA, that served as the sequencing template. TCRdb keeps only in-frame clones here, not all; method: immunoSEQ multiplex PCR. The profile shows approximately 110,000 clones, around 50% of them singletons. J is TRBJ2-7 and V is TRBV5-1; D not resolved. Material: CD8+ T cells sorted from blood, obtained at week 24, from a patient treated with tofacitinib. The sequence came from a human donor with alopecia areata. The CDR3 nucleotides are TGCGCCAGCAGCTTGGAAGTTTCCTACGAGCAGTACTTC. Translating it yields CASSLEVSYEQYF.